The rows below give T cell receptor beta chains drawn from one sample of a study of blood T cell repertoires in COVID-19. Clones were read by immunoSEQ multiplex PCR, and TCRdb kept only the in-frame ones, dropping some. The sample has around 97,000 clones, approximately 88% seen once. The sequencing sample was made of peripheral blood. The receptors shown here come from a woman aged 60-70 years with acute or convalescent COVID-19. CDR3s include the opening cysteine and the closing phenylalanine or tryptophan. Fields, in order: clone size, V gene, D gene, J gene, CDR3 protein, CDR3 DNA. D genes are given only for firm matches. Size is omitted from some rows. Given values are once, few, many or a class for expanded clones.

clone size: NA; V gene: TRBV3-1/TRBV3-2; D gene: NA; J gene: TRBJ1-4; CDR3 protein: CASSQYTLGQANEKLFF; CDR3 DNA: TGTGCCAGCAGCCAATATACCCTGGGGCAGGCGAATGAAAAACTGTTTTTT
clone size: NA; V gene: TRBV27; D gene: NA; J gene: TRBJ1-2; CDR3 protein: CASGGTNYGYTF; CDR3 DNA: TGTGCCAGCGGGGGGACCAACTATGGCTACACCTTC
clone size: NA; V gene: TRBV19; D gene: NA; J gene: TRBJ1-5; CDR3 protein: CASSVAGGAIQPQHF; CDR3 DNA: TGTGCCAGTAGTGTTGCGGGGGGGGCAATTCAGCCCCAGCATTTT
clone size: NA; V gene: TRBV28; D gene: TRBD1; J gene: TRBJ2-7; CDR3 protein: CASRPRGRTTYEQYF; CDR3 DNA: TGTGCCAGCAGACCCAGGGGGCGAACAACCTACGAGCAGTACTTC
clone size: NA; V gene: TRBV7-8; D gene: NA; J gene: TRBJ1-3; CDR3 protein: CASSLGTRGSGNTIYF; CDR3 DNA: TGTGCCAGCAGCTTAGGGACCAGGGGCTCTGGAAACACCATATATTTT
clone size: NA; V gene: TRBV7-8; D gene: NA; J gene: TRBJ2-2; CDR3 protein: CASSPQGHGELFF; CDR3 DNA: TGTGCCAGCAGCCCTCAGGGTCACGGGGAGCTGTTTTTT
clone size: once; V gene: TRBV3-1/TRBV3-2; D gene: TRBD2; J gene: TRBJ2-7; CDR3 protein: CASSQHQDSGSAEQYF; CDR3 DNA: TGTGCCAGCAGCCAACACCAAGATAGCGGGAGTGCCGAGCAGTACTTC
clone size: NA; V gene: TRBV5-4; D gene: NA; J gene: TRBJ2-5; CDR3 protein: CASTTSAADQETQYF; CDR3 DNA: TGTGCCAGCACCACCTCAGCGGCAGACCAAGAGACCCAGTACTTC
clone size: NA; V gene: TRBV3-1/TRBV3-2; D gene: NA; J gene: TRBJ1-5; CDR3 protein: CASSQDSDSSSQHF; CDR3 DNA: TGTGCCAGCAGCCAAGATTCGGACTCCTCATCCCAGCATTTT
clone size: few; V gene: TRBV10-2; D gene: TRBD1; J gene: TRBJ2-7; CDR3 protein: CAVLTGGAYEQYF; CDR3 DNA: TGCGCCGTCCTTACAGGGGGCGCCTACGAGCAGTACTTC
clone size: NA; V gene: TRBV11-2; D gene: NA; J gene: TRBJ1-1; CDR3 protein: CASSSRQVLNTEAFF; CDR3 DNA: TGTGCCAGCAGTTCAAGACAGGTCTTGAACACTGAAGCTTTCTTT
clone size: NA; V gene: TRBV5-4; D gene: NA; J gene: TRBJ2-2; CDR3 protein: CASSFDSYTGELFF; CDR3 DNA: TGTGCCAGCAGCTTCGACAGTTACACCGGGGAGCTGTTTTTT
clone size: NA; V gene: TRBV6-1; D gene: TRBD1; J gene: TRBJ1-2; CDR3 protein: CASSEGQGNYGYTF; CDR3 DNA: TGTGCCAGCAGTGAAGGACAGGGGAACTATGGCTACACCTTC
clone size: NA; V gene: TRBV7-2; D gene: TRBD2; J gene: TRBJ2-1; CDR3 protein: CASSLVAGGVNEQFF; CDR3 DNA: TGTGCCAGCAGCTTAGTAGCGGGAGGGGTCAATGAGCAGTTCTTC
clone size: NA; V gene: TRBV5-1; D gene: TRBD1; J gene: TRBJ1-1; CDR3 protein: CASSWGTGAEAFF; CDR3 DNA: TGCGCCAGCAGTTGGGGGACAGGGGCTGAAGCTTTCTTT
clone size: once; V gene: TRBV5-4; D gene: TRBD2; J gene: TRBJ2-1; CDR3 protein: CASSLPGGAEAYNEQFF; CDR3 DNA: TGTGCCAGCAGCTTACCCGGGGGGGCGGAAGCCTACAATGAGCAGTTCTTC
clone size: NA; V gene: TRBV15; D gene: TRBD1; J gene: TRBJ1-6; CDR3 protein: CATGGGYDSPLHF; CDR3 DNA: TGTGCCACCGGAGGGGGCTATGATTCACCCCTCCACTTT
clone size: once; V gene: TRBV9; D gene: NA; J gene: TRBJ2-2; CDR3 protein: CASSVGGVLTGELFF; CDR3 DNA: TGTGCCAGCAGCGTAGGGGGAGTCCTCACCGGGGAGCTGTTTTTT
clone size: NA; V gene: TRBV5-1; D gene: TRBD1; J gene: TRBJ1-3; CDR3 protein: CASSLGTGNTIYF; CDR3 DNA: TGCGCCAGCAGCTTGGGGACAGGGAACACCATATATTTT
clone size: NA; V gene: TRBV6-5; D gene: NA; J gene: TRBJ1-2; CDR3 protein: CASTYSQDYGYTF; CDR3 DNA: TGTGCCAGCACCTACAGCCAGGACTATGGCTACACCTTC
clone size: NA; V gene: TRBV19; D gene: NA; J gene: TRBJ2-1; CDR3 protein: CASSIDRVASSYNEQFF; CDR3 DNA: TGTGCCAGTAGTATAGATCGAGTAGCCAGCTCCTACAATGAGCAGTTCTTC
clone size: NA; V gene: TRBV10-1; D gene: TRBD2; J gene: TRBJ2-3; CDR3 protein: CASSDFGLAGGHTQYF; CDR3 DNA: TGCGCCAGCAGTGATTTCGGACTAGCGGGAGGTCATACGCAGTATTTT
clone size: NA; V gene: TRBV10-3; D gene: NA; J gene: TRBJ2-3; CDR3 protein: CAIRSSTDTQYF; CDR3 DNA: TGTGCCATCAGGAGTAGCACAGATACGCAGTATTTT
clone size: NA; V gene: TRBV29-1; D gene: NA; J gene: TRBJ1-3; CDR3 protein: CSVETGGNTIYF; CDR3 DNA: TGCAGCGTTGAGACTGGGGGAAACACCATATATTTT
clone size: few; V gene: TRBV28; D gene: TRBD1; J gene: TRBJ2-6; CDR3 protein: CASSIPGQINSGANVLTF; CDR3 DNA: TGTGCCAGCAGTATACCGGGACAGATAAACTCTGGGGCCAACGTCCTGACTTTC
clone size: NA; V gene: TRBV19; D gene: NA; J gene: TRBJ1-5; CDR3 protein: CASGGYSNQPQHF; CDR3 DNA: TGTGCCAGTGGGGGGTATAGCAATCAGCCCCAGCATTTT
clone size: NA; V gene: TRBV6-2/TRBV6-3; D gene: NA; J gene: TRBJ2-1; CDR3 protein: CASSFSVSYNEQFF; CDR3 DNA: TGTGCCAGCAGTTTTAGCGTCTCCTACAATGAGCAGTTCTTC
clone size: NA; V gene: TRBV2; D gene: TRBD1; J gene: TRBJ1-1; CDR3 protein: CASRLGTENTEAFF; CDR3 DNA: TGTGCCAGCAGACTAGGGACAGAGAACACTGAAGCTTTCTTT
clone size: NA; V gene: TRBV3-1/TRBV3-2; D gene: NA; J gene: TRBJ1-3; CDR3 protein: CASSLGQLSSGNTIYF; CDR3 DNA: TGTGCCAGCAGCCTAGGACAACTCTCTTCTGGAAACACCATATATTTT
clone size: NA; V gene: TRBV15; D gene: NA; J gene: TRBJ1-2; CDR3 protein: CATSVIGNVNYGYTF; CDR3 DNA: TGTGCCACCTCCGTCATCGGGAATGTTAACTATGGCTACACCTTC
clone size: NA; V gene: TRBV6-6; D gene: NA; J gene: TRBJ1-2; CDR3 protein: CASSYPTGTHGYTF; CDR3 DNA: TGTGCCAGCAGTTACCCCACAGGGACGCATGGCTACACCTTC
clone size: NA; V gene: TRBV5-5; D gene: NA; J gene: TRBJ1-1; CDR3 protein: CASSDRDSANTEAFF; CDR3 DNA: TGTGCCAGCAGCGACCGGGACTCCGCGAACACTGAAGCTTTCTTT
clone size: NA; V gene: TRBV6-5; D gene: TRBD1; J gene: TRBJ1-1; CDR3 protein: CASSYGRGLNTEAFF; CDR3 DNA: TGTGCCAGCAGTTATGGCAGGGGGCTGAACACTGAAGCTTTCTTT
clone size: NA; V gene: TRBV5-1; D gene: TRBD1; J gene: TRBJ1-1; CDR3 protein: CASSLTGTENTEAFF; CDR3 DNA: TGCGCCAGCAGCTTAACCGGGACAGAGAACACTGAAGCTTTCTTT
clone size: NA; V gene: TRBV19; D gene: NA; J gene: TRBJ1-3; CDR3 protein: CASSIQVTSGNTIYF; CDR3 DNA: TGTGCCAGTAGTATACAGGTCACGTCAGGAAACACCATATATTTT
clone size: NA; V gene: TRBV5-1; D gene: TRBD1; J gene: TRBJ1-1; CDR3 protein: CASSQSTGATEAFF; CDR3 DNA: TGCGCCAGCAGCCAATCAACAGGGGCCACTGAAGCTTTCTTT
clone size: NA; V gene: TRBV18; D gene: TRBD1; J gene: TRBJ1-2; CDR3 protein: CASSPQGQGENGYTF; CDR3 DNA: TGTGCCAGCTCACCGCAGGGACAGGGTGAGAATGGCTACACCTTC
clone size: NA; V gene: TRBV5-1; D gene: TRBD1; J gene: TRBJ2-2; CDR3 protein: CASSMRTGYTGELFF; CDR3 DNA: TGCGCCAGCAGTATGAGGACAGGGTACACCGGGGAGCTGTTTTTT